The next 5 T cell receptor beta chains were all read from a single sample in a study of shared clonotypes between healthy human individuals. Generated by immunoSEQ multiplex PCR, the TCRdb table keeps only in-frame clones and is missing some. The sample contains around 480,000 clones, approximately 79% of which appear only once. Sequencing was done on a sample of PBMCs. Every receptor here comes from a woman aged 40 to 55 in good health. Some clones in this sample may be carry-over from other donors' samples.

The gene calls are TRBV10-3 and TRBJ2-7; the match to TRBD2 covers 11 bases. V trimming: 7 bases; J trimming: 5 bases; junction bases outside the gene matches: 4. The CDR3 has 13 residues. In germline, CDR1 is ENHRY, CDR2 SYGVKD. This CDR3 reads CAIKLAGENEQYF. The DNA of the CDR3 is TGTGCCATCAAACTAGCGGGAGAGAACGAGCAGTACTTC.

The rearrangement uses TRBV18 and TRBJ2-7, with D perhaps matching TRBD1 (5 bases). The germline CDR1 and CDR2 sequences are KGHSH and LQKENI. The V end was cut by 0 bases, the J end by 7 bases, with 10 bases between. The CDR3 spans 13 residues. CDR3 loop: CASSPPFRGEQYF. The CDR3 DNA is TGTGCCAGCTCACCACCGTTTAGGGGAGAGCAGTACTTC.

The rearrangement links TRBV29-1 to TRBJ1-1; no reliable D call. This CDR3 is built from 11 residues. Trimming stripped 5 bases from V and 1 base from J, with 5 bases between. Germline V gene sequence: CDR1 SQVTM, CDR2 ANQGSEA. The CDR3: CSVSGNTEAFF. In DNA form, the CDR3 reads TGCAGCGTTTCGGGGAACACTGAAGCTTTCTTT.

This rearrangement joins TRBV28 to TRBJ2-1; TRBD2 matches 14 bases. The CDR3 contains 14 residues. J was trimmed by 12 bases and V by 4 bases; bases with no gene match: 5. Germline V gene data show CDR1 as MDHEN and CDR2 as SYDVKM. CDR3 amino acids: CASSSGLAGGRQFF. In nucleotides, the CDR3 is TGTGCCAGCAGTTCTGGACTAGCGGGGGGTCGGCAGTTCTTC.

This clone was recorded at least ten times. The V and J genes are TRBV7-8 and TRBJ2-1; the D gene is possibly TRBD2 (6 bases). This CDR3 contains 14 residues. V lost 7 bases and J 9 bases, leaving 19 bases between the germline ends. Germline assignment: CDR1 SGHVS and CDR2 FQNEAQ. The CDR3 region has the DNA TGTGCCAGCACCCGAGGGCTAGCGTTCGGTGAGCAGTTCTTC. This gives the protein CASTRGLAFGEQFF. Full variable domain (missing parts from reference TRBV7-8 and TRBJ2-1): GAGVSQSPRYKVAKRGQDVALRCDPISGHVSLFWYQQALGQGPEFLTYFQNEAQLDKSGLPSDRFFAERPEGSVSTLKIQRTQQEDSAVYLCASTRGLAFGEQFFGPGTRLTVL.